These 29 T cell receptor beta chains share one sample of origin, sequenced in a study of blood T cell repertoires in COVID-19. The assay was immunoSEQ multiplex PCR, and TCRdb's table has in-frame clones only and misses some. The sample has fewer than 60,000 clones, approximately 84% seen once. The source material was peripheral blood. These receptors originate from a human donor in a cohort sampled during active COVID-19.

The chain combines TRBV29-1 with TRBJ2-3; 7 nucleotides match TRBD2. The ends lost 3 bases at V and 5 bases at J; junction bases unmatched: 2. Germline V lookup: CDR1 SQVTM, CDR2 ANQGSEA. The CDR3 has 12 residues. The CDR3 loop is CSVDAGEDTQYF. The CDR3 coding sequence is TGCAGCGTTGACGCGGGAGAAGATACGCAGTATTTT.

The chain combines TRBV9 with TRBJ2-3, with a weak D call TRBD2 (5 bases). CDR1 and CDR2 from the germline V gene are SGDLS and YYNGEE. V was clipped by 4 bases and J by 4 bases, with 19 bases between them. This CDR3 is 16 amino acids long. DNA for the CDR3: TGTGCCAGCAGCCCGCCGGAGGAAAATCTCGCAGATACGCAGTATTTT. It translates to CASSPPEENLADTQYF.

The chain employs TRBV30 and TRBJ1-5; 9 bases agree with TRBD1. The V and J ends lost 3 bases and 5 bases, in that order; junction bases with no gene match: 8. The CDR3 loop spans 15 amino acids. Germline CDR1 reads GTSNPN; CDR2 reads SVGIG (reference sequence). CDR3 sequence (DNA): TGTGCCTGGAGCCGGGGGACAGGGTTGTATCAGCCCCAGCATTTT. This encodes CAWSRGTGLYQPQHF. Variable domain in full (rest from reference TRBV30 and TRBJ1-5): SQTIHQWPATLVQPVGSPLSLECTVEGTSNPNLYWYRQAAGRGLQLLFYSVGIGQISSEVPQNLSASRPQDRQFILSSKKLLLSDSGFYLCAWSRGTGLYQPQHFGDGTRLSIL.

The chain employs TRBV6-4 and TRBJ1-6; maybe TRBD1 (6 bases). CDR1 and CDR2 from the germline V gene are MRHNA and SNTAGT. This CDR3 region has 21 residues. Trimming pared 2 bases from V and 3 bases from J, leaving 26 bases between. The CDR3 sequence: CASSDRTTTTGSRSYNSPLHF. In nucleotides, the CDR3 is TGTGCCAGCAGTGACAGAACTACGACCACAGGGTCTCGGAGCTATAATTCACCCCTCCACTTT.

The CDR3 loop reads CASSLEDRRAANEKLFF. CDR3 DNA: TGTGCCAGCAGCTTAGAAGACAGGCGCGCGGCTAATGAAAAACTGTTTTTT. This chain joins TRBV7-2 and TRBJ1-4, with a weak D call TRBD1 (6 bases). The ends were cut back, 1 base at V and 3 bases at J, with 15 bases in the middle. The CDR3 has 17 residues. Germline-derived CDR1 and CDR2 are SGHTA and FQGNSA.

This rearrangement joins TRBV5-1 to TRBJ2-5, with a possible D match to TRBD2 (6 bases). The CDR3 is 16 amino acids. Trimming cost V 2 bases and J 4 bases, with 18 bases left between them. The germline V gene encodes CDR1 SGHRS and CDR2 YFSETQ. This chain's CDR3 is CASSFGASAAGETQYF. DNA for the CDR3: TGCGCCAGCAGCTTTGGGGCTAGCGCCGCGGGAGAGACCCAGTACTTC.

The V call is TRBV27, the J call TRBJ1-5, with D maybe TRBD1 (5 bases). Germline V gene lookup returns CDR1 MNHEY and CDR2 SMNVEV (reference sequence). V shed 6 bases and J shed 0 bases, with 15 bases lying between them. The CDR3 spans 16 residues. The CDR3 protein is CASSPGLHYSNQPQHF. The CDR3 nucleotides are TGTGCCAGCAGCCCGGGACTCCACTATAGCAATCAGCCCCAGCATTTT.

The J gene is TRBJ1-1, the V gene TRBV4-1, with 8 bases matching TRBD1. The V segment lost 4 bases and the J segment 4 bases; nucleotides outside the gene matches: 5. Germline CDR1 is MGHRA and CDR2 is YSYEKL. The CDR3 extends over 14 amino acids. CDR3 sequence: CASSREDRGTEAFF. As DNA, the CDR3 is TGCGCCAGCAGCCGGGAAGACAGGGGCACTGAAGCTTTCTTT.

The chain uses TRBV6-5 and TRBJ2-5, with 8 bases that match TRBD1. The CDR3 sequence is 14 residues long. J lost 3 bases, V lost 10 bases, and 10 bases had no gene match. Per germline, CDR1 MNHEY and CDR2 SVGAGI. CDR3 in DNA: TGTGCCACTTCGCAGGGGGCCCTGGAAGAGACCCAGTACTTC. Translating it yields CATSQGALEETQYF.

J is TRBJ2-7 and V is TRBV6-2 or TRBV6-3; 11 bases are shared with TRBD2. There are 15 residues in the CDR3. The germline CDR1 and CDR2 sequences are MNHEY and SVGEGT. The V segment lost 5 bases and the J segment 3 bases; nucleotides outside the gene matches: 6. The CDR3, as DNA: TGTGCCAGCAGTGACCCGGGACTAGCGGTCTACGAGCAGTACTTC. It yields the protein CASSDPGLAVYEQYF.

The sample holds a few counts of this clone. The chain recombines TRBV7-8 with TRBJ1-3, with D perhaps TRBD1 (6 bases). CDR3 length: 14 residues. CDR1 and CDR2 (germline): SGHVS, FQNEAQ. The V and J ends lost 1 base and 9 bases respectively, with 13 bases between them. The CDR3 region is CASSLGDRSTTIYF. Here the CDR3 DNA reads TGTGCCAGCAGCTTAGGAGACAGGAGCACCACCATATATTTT.

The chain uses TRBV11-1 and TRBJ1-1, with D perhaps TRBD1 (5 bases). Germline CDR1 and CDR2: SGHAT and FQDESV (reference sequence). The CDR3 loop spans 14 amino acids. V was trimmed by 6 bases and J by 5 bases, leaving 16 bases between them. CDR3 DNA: TGTGCCAGCAGTCCCGGGGGTCGGGGGACTGAAGCTTTCTTT. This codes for CASSPGGRGTEAFF.

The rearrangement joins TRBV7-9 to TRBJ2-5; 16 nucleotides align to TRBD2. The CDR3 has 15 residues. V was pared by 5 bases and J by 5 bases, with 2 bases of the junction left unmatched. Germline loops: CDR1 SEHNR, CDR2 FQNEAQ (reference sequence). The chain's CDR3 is CASSPGLAGGETQYF. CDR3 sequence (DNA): TGTGCCAGCAGCCCGGGACTAGCGGGGGGGGAGACCCAGTACTTC.

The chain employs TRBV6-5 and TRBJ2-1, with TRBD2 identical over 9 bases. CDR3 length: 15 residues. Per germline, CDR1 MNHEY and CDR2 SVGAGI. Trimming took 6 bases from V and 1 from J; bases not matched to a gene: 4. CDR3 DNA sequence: TGTGCCAGCAGGGTTAGCGGGAGTTCCTACAATGAGCAGTTCTTC. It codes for CASRVSGSSYNEQFF.

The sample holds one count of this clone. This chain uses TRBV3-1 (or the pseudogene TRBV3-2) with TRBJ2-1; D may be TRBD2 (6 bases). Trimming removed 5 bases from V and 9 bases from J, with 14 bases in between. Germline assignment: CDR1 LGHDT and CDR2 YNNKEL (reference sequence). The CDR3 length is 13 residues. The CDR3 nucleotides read TGTGCCAGCAGCTCCACGGGAGTATTTGAGCAGTTCTTC. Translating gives CASSSTGVFEQFF.

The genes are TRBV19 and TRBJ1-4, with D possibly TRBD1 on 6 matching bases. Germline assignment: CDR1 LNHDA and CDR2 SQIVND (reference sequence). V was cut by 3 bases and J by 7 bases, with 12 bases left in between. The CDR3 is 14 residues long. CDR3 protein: CASSIWGRGEKLFF. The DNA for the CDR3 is TGTGCCAGTAGTATCTGGGGGCGCGGTGAAAAACTGTTTTTT. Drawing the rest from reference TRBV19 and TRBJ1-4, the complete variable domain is DGGITQSPKYLFRKEGQNVTLSCEQNLNHDAMYWYRQDPGQGLRLIYYSQIVNDFQKGDIAEGYSVSREKKESFPLTVTSAQKNPTAFYLCASSIWGRGEKLFFGSGTQLSVL.

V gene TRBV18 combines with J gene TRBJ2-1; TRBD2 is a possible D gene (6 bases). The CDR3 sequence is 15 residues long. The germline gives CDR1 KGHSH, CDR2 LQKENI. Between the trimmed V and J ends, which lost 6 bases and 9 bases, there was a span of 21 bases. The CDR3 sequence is CASSPPLRGTVEQFF. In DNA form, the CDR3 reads TGTGCCAGCTCCCCCCCCCTGCGGGGTACGGTTGAGCAGTTCTTC.

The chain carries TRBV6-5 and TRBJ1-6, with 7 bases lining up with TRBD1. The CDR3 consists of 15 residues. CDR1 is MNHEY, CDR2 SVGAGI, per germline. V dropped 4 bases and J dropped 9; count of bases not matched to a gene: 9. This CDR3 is CASSSWTGDFSPLHF. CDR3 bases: TGTGCCAGCAGTTCGTGGACAGGAGACTTTTCACCCCTCCACTTT.

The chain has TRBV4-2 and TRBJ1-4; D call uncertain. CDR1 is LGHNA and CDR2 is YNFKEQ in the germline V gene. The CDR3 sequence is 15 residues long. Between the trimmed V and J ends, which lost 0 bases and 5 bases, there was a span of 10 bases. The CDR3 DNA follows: TGTGCCAGCAGCCAAGATCCGGTCTCAAATGAAAAACTGTTTTTT. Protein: CASSQDPVSNEKLFF.

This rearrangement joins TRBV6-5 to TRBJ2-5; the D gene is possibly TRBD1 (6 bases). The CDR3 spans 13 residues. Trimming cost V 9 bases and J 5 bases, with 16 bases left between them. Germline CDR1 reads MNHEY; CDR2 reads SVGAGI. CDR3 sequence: CASHPGARETQYF. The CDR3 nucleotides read TGTGCCAGTCATCCAGGGGCCCGGGAGACCCAGTACTTC.

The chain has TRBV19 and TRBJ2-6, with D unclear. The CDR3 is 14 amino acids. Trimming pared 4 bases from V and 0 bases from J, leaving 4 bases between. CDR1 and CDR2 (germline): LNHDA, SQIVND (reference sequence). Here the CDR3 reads CASSSSSGANVLTF. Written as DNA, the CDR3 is TGTGCCAGTAGTAGCAGCTCTGGGGCCAACGTCCTGACTTTC.

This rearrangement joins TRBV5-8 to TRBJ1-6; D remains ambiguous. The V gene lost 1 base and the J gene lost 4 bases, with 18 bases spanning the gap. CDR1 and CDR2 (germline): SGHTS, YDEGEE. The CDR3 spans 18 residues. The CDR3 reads CASSLHIGGSRYNSPLHF. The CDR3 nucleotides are TGTGCCAGCAGCTTGCATATCGGCGGCTCAAGATATAATTCACCCCTCCACTTT.

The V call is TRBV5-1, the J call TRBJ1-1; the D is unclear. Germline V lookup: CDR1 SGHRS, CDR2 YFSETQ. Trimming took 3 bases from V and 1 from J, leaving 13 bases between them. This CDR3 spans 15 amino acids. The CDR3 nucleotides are TGCGCCAGCAGCTCGGAGGGCTTAGCGAACACTGAAGCTTTCTTT. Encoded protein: CASSSEGLANTEAFF.

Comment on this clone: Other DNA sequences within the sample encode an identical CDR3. The CDR3: CASSERYEQYF. As DNA, the CDR3 is TGTGCCAGCAGTGAACGCTACGAGCAGTACTTC. This chain joins TRBV2 and TRBJ2-7, with no clear D. With 2 bases removed from V and 3 bases from J, the gap between germline ends came to 2 bases. The V gene's germline CDR1 is SNHLY and CDR2 FYNNEI. The CDR3 contains 11 residues.

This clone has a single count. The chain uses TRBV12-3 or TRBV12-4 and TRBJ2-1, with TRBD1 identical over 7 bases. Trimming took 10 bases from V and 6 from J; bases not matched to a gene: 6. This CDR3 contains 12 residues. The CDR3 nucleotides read TGTGCCACAGACAGGGTGGGCAATGAGCAGTTCTTC. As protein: CATDRVGNEQFF.

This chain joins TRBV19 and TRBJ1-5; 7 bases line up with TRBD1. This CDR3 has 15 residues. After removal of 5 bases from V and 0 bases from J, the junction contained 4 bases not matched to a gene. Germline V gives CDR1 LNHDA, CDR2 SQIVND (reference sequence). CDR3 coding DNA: TGTGCCAGTAGTCTCGGGGACAGTAGCAATCAGCCCCAGCATTTT. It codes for CASSLGDSSNQPQHF.

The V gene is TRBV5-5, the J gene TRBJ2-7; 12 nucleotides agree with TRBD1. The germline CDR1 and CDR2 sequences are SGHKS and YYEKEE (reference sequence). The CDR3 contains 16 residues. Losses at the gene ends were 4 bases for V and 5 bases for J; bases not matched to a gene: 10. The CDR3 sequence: CASSTDRDRGLDEQYF. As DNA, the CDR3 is TGTGCCAGCAGCACAGACCGGGACAGGGGGCTCGACGAGCAGTACTTC.

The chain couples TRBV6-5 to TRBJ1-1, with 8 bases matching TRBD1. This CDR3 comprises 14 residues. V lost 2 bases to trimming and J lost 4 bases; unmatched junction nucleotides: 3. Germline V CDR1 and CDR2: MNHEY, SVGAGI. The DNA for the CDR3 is TGTGCCAGCAGTTACGGACAGGGAGGCACTGAAGCTTTCTTT. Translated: CASSYGQGGTEAFF.

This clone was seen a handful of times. CDR3 sequence (DNA): TGTGCCAGCAGCGTCAGGGGAGACTATGGCTACACCTTC. It translates to CASSVRGDYGYTF. The chain has TRBV9 and TRBJ1-2, with D perhaps matching TRBD1 (6 bases). Trimming cost V 2 bases and J 3 bases, with 8 bases left between them. Germline V gene lookup returns CDR1 SGDLS and CDR2 YYNGEE. The CDR3 extends over 13 amino acids.